This T cell receptor beta chain derives from a study of T-cell memory formation after mild COVID-19. On the study more broadly: Largely donor-specific TCR clusters were found.

TCRdb processed the 5' RACE reads anew with MiXCR; each CDR3 protein has one entry. Of hundreds of thousands of distinct CDR3 sequences detected, under 20% appear once; the ten largest clones hold 20% to 25%. Broader study findings: Contracting clones, day 15 to 85, had balanced CD4/CD8, and later expanders favored CD4+. Contracting clones localized mainly to CM and EM when CD4+ and mainly to EMRA when CD8+.

This clonotype was counted only a few times. Its antigen is as yet unknown. Sequencing was performed on PBMCs or a T cell subset sorted from them (not recorded which). The clonotype originates from a man in his late teens or twenties who had mild COVID-19 (a few samples of this study predate the infection). Cell type and time point are not known.

The CDR3 sequence: CASSIQSGDNEKLFF. The CDR3 DNA reads TGTGCCAGCAGCATCCAGTCGGGGGACAATGAAAAACTGTTTTTT. The J gene is TRBJ1-4, the V gene TRBV6-6, with a weak D call TRBD1 (5 bases). Trimming took 6 bases from V and 5 from J, leaving 16 bases between them. This CDR3 comprises 15 residues. Germline values: CDR1 MNHNY, CDR2 SVGAGI (reference sequence).